These 16 T cell receptor beta chains share one sample of origin, sequenced in a study of human T cells and chemical hapten exposure. The time point is: patch test 1, 2 weeks after DPC sensitization. The treatment here: therapeutic diphenylcyclopropenone sensitization with weekly scalp DPC. TCRdb itself ran the RACE reads through MiXCR, one entry per CDR3 protein. The sample includes 300,000 to 350,000 distinct CDR3 sequences, 6% to 8.5% seen only once; the top ten take less than 10%. The source was whole blood, collected in connection with sensitization to the hapten diphenylcyclopropenone (DPC). Every receptor here comes from a young woman with alopecia areata. Some clones in this sample may be carry-over from other donors' samples.

This clonotype was recorded at least ten times. The chain uses TRBV12-3 or TRBV12-4 and TRBJ2-3; TRBD2 matches at 10 bases. V lost 3 bases to trimming and J lost 0 bases; unmatched junction nucleotides: 18. The CDR3 contains 21 residues. CDR3 sequence (DNA): TGTGCCAGCAGTTTCCGGGGTAGCGGGGGGTCTACGAGGCCTAGCACAGATACGCAGTATTTT. Protein: CASSFRGSGGSTRPSTDTQYF.

This clonotype was counted a few times. The chain combines TRBV5-1 with TRBJ1-1, with D possibly matching TRBD1 (5 bases). The CDR3 is 13 residues long. Trimming pared 3 bases from V and 1 base from J, leaving 7 bases between. CDR1 and CDR2 (germline): SGHRS, YFSETQ. This CDR3 is CASSYGTNTEAFF. In DNA, the CDR3 is TGCGCCAGCAGCTACGGGACGAACACTGAAGCTTTCTTT.

The gene calls are TRBV20-1 and TRBJ2-6; the D is unclear. The CDR3 runs to 16 residues. Germline CDR1 and CDR2: DFQATT and SNEGSKA (reference sequence). With 1 base removed from V and 4 bases from J, the gap between germline ends came to 14 bases. CDR3 in amino acids: CSARGAISAGANVLTF. As DNA, the CDR3 is TGCAGTGCTAGAGGGGCCATATCAGCCGGGGCCAACGTCCTGACTTTC.

In this sample, this clonotype turned up a few times. The chain joins TRBV5-1 to TRBJ2-3, with no clear D. The V gene lost 7 bases and the J gene lost 7 bases, with 22 bases spanning the gap. Germline values: CDR1 SGHRS, CDR2 YFSETQ. This CDR3 has 15 residues. The chain's CDR3 is CASGNIQSPPYTQYF. The CDR3 DNA sequence: TGCGCCAGCGGAAATATCCAGAGCCCACCCTATACGCAGTATTTT.

The chain links TRBV7-8 to TRBJ2-3; possibly TRBD1 for D (5 bases). The V end was cut by 5 bases, the J end by 0 bases, with 24 bases between. CDR1 is SGHVS and CDR2 is FQNEAQ in the germline V gene. CDR3 length: 19 amino acids. DNA of the CDR3: TGTGCCAGCAGCCCTATATCGGGCAGGGTCACACTCAGCACAGATACGCAGTATTTT. Encoded protein: CASSPISGRVTLSTDTQYF.

J is TRBJ2-5 and V is TRBV18; no firm D call. V was pared by 3 bases and J by 2 bases, with 10 bases between. The CDR3 covers 14 residues. Looked up from germline, CDR1 is KGHSH and CDR2 is LQKENI. The CDR3 sequence is CASSPQNSQETQYF. The CDR3 nucleotides are TGTGCCAGCTCACCCCAGAACTCACAAGAGACCCAGTACTTC. Full variable domain (missing parts from reference TRBV18 and TRBJ2-5): NAGVMQNPRHLVRRRGQEARLRCSPMKGHSHVYWYRQLPEEGLKFMVYLQKENIIDESGMPKERFSAEFPKEGPSILRIQQVVRGDSAAYFCASSPQNSQETQYFGPGTRLLVL.

The table lists this clonotype with a few counts. V is TRBV6-5 and J is TRBJ2-3, with 7 bases lining up with TRBD1. V trimming: 8 bases; J trimming: 10 bases; junction bases outside the gene matches: 12. CDR3 length: 13 amino acids. CDR1 and CDR2 (germline): MNHEY, SVGAGI. The chain's CDR3 is CASPKRGGWAQYF. The CDR3 nucleotides read TGTGCCAGCCCGAAACGAGGGGGCTGGGCGCAGTATTTT.

Many counts were recorded for this clonotype. This sequence joins TRBV28 and TRBJ2-7; 7 bases line up with TRBD1. CDR1 and CDR2 (germline): MDHEN, SYDVKM. The V gene end was trimmed by 5 bases and the J gene end by 4 bases; junction bases not matched to a gene: 2. This CDR3 contains 12 residues. This chain's CDR3 is CASSLQGYEQYF. In DNA, the CDR3 is TGTGCCAGCAGTCTACAGGGGTACGAGCAGTACTTC.

This clonotype appeared a few times. The chain carries TRBV6-5 and TRBJ1-1; a possible D gene is TRBD1 (5 bases). Per germline, CDR1 MNHEY and CDR2 SVGAGI. The CDR3 runs to 17 residues. Trimming removed 6 bases from V and 1 base from J, with 21 bases in between. The CDR3 protein is CASSPPSYRGRNTEAFF. The CDR3 DNA follows: TGTGCCAGCAGCCCCCCGTCGTATAGGGGAAGGAACACTGAAGCTTTCTTT.

The rearrangement uses TRBV18 and TRBJ1-2; D is possibly TRBD1 (6 bases). Germline lookup yields CDR1 KGHSH and CDR2 LQKENI. The CDR3 is made up of 14 amino acids. V was clipped by 2 bases and J by 3 bases, with 10 bases between them. CDR3 sequence reads: CASSPGGADYGYTF. CDR3 DNA sequence: TGTGCCAGCTCACCAGGGGGCGCGGACTATGGCTACACCTTC.

This chain joins TRBV6-5 and TRBJ1-6; D is undetermined. The CDR3 runs 13 residues. Between the trimmed V and J ends, which lost 4 bases and 9 bases, there was a span of 10 bases. CDR1 is MNHEY, CDR2 SVGAGI, per germline. The CDR3 loop is CASSSDGTSPLHF. The CDR3 DNA is TGTGCCAGCAGTTCCGATGGCACTTCACCCCTCCACTTT.

This clonotype has more than one count but fewer than ten. The V and J genes are TRBV6-6 and TRBJ1-1; tentatively, D is TRBD1 (5 bases). There are 14 residues in the CDR3. V was pared by 8 bases and J by 4 bases, with 17 bases between. Germline CDR1 reads MNHNY; CDR2 reads SVGAGI (reference sequence). CDR3 bases: TGTGCCAGCCTCCGCGGTGTAGGGACCACTGAAGCTTTCTTT. Its translation: CASLRGVGTTEAFF.

This clonotype has a handful of counts. V and J are TRBV7-9 and TRBJ1-1, with 8 bases that match TRBD1. Germline V gene data show CDR1 as SEHNR and CDR2 as FQNEAQ (reference sequence). This CDR3 contains 14 residues. Germline trimming cut 9 bases from V and 6 bases from J; bases unmatched to any gene: 12. CDR3 loop: CASTGGQGRAEAFF. CDR3 bases: TGTGCCAGTACAGGGGGGCAAGGCCGGGCTGAAGCTTTCTTT.

This clonotype showed up just a few times. The chain carries TRBV12-3 or TRBV12-4 and TRBJ2-7; TRBD1 or TRBD2 may be the D gene (5 bases each). Trimming took off 6 bases at V and 7 bases at J, with 13 bases between the two ends. The CDR3 has 12 amino acids. The CDR3 sequence is CASSSGTWEQYF. CDR3 in DNA: TGTGCCAGCAGCTCAGGGACGTGGGAGCAGTACTTC.

This clonotype has just a few counts. The chain recombines TRBV7-3 with TRBJ1-1; D perhaps matches TRBD1 (5 bases). V was shortened by 5 bases and J by 4 bases, with 11 bases between the two germline ends. CDR3 length: 13 amino acids. Germline loops: CDR1 SGHTA, CDR2 FQGTGA. The CDR3 DNA is TGTGCCAGCAGCCCGGGACCGATCACTGAAGCTTTCTTT. This gives the protein CASSPGPITEAFF. The variable domain in full, completed from reference TRBV7-3 and TRBJ1-1, reads GAGVSQTPSNKVTEKGKYVELRCDPISGHTALYWYRQSLGQGPEFLIYFQGTGAADDSGLPNDRFFAVRPEGSVSTLKIQRTERGDSAVYLCASSPGPITEAFFGQGTRLTVV.

This clonotype was seen more than once but under ten times. This chain uses TRBV4-3 with TRBJ2-3; D perhaps matches TRBD2 (6 bases). V lost 5 bases and J lost 0, with 15 bases in between. There are 16 residues in the CDR3. The germline gives CDR1 LGHNA, CDR2 YSLEER. Here the CDR3 DNA reads TGCGCCAGCAGCTTCGCGGGGCAGACTAGCACAGATACGCAGTATTTT. This translates into CASSFAGQTSTDTQYF.